Listed below are T cell receptor beta chains from one sample, sequenced in a study of blood T cell repertoires in COVID-19. The repertoire was sequenced with immunoSEQ multiplex PCR; TCRdb's copy has only in-frame clones and lacks some. The sample has fewer than 55,000 clones, 81% seen once. Sequenced: peripheral blood. These receptors were taken from a woman of 80 years or more with COVID-19, enrolled during active disease. CDR3s include the opening cysteine and the closing phenylalanine or tryptophan. The order of the fields is D gene, J gene, CDR3 length, V gene, CDR3 protein. The D gene is left open where the match is weak.

d_gene: -; j_gene: TRBJ1-5; len: 13; v_gene: TRBV6-5; CDR3aa: CASTLGQGQPQHF
d_gene: TRBD2; j_gene: TRBJ2-2; len: 16; v_gene: TRBV9; CDR3aa: CASSPQREWGTGELFF
d_gene: -; j_gene: TRBJ1-6; len: 17; v_gene: TRBV4-2; CDR3aa: CASSPETGPTINSPLHF
d_gene: TRBD1; j_gene: TRBJ2-3; len: 16; v_gene: TRBV2; CDR3aa: CASTRDRPSSTDTQYF
d_gene: -; j_gene: TRBJ1-1; len: 15; v_gene: TRBV4-1; CDR3aa: CASSQDRWGDTEAFF
d_gene: TRBD2; j_gene: TRBJ2-3; len: 17; v_gene: TRBV3-1/TRBV3-2; CDR3aa: CASSQTGLASFKDTQYF
d_gene: -; j_gene: TRBJ2-1; len: 13; v_gene: TRBV5-1; CDR3aa: CASSFPGGNEQFF
d_gene: TRBD1; j_gene: TRBJ2-7; len: 15; v_gene: TRBV27; CDR3aa: CASSLHGDSYYEQYF
d_gene: -; j_gene: TRBJ2-3; len: 15; v_gene: TRBV7-2; CDR3aa: CASSLRWASTDTQYF
d_gene: -; j_gene: TRBJ2-2; len: 11; v_gene: TRBV4-1; CDR3aa: CASRRAGELFF
d_gene: TRBD1; j_gene: TRBJ2-2; len: 15; v_gene: TRBV9; CDR3aa: CASSRTGTGTGELFF
d_gene: TRBD2; j_gene: TRBJ2-1; len: 15; v_gene: TRBV2; CDR3aa: CASKLREGLMNEQFF
d_gene: -; j_gene: TRBJ2-7; len: 11; v_gene: TRBV2; CDR3aa: CASSVSNQQYF
d_gene: TRBD1; j_gene: TRBJ2-1; len: 14; v_gene: TRBV19; CDR3aa: CASSPGTGPNEQFF
d_gene: -; j_gene: TRBJ1-6; len: 15; v_gene: TRBV30; CDR3aa: CAWSALQGRNSPLHF
d_gene: TRBD2; j_gene: TRBJ2-3; len: 15; v_gene: TRBV7-8; CDR3aa: CASSYSGRSTDTQYF
d_gene: TRBD1; j_gene: TRBJ2-3; len: 13; v_gene: TRBV19; CDR3aa: CATGQGATDTQYF
d_gene: TRBD2; j_gene: TRBJ2-2; len: 17; v_gene: TRBV7-3; CDR3aa: CASSLRTSQANTGELFF
d_gene: TRBD1; j_gene: TRBJ2-7; len: 14; v_gene: TRBV19; CDR3aa: CASSLRTGSYEQYF
d_gene: -; j_gene: TRBJ2-3; len: 15; v_gene: TRBV5-3; CDR3aa: CARSCREYSTDTQYF